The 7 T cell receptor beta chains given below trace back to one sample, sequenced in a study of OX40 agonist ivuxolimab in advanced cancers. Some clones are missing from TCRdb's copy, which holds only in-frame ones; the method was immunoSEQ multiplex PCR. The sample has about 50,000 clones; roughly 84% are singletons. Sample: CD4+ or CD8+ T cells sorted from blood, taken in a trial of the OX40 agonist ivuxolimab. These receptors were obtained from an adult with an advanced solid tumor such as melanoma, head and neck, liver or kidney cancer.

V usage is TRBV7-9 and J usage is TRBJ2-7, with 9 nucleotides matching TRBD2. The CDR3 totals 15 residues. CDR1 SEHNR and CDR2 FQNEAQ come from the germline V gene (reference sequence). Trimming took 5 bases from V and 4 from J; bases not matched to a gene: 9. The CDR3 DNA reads TGTGCCAGCAGCACTAGCGGGTCCCGAACTTACGAGCAGTACTTC. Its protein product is CASSTSGSRTYEQYF.

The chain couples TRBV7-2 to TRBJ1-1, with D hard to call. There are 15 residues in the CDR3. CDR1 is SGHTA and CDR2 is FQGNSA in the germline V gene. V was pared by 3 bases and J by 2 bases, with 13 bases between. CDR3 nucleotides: TGTGCCAGCAGCTTTATTATGAGGGTAAACACTGAAGCTTTCTTT. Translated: CASSFIMRVNTEAFF.

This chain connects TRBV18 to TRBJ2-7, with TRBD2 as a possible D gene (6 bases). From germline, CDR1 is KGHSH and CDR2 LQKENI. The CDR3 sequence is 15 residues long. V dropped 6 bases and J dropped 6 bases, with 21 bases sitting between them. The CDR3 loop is CASSRGGMSLAEQYF. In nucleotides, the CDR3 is TGTGCCAGCTCCCGCGGAGGGATGTCCCTAGCCGAGCAGTACTTC. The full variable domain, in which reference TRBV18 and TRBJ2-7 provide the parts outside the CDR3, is NAGVMQNPRHLVRRRGQEARLRCSPMKGHSHVYWYRQLPEEGLKFMVYLQKENIIDESGMPKERFSAEFPKEGPSILRIQQVVRGDSAAYFCASSRGGMSLAEQYFGPGTRLTVT.

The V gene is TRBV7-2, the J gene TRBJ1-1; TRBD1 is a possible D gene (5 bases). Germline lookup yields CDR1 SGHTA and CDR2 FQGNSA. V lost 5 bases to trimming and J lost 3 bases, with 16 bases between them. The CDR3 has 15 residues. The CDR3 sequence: CASSPQAMRDTEAFF. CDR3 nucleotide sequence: TGTGCCAGCAGCCCACAGGCAATGAGGGACACTGAAGCTTTCTTT.

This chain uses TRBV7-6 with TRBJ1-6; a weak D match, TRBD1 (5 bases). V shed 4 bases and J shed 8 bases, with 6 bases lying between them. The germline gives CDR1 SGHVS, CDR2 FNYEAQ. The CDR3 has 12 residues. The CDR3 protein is CASSSRDSPLHF. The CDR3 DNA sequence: TGTGCCAGCAGCTCCAGGGATTCACCCCTCCACTTT.

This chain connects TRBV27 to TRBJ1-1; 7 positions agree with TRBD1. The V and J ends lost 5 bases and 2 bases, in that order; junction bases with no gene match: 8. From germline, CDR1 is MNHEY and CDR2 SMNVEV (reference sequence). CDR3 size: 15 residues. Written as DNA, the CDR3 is TGTGCCAGCAGTATTAGACAGGGTTTCAACACTGAAGCTTTCTTT. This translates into CASSIRQGFNTEAFF.

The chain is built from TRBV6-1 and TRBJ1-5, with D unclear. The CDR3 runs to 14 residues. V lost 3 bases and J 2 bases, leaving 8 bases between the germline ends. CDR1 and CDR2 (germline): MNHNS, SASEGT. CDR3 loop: CASSERIGNQPQHF. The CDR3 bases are TGTGCCAGCAGTGAGAGGATCGGCAATCAGCCCCAGCATTTT.